The 30 T cell receptor beta chains below were found in one sample sequenced in a study of T-cell memory formation after mild COVID-19. TCRdb ran MiXCR on the 5' RACE reads and lists one entry per CDR3 protein. Of about 110,000 distinct CDR3 sequences listed, over 15% are singletons. The sequencing input was PBMCs or a T cell subset sorted from them (not recorded which). These receptors were obtained from a man between 18 and 35 years old who had mild COVID-19 (a few samples of this study predate the infection). Cell type and time point are not known.

This clonotype was recorded a few times. The chain joins TRBV18 to TRBJ2-7, with D tentatively TRBD2 (7 bases). V gave up 3 bases and J gave up 2 bases, with 11 bases separating them. Germline V gives CDR1 KGHSH, CDR2 LQKENI. The CDR3 extends over 14 amino acids. In nucleotides, the CDR3 is TGTGCCAGCTCACCGGGGGGGGGCCCCTACGAGCAGTACGTC. It yields the protein CASSPGGGPYEQYV.

This chain joins TRBV7-9 and TRBJ2-4; 7 nucleotides align to TRBD1. The J segment lost 0 bases and the V segment lost 5 bases, leaving 4 bases of the junction unmatched. The CDR3 totals 15 residues. Per the germline V gene, CDR1 is SEHNR and CDR2 is FQNEAQ (reference sequence). CDR3 coding DNA: TGTGCCAGCAGCCTTACAGGGGTAGCCAAAAACATTCAGTACTTC. Its protein is CASSLTGVAKNIQYF. Using reference TRBV7-9 and TRBJ2-4 for the parts outside the CDR3, the full variable domain is DTGVSQNPRHKITKRGQNVTFRCDPISEHNRLYWYRQTLGQGPEFLTYFQNEAQLEKSRLLSDRFSAERPKGSFSTLEIQRTEQGDSAMYLCASSLTGVAKNIQYFGAGTRLSVL.

V gene TRBV7-9 combines with J gene TRBJ1-1, with D tentatively TRBD1 (6 bases). CDR3 length equals 16 residues. V was pared by 6 bases and J by 1 base, with 18 bases between. Germline values: CDR1 SEHNR, CDR2 FQNEAQ (reference sequence). Here the CDR3 reads CASSPRQGRWNTEAFF. The DNA for the CDR3 is TGTGCCAGCAGTCCACGGCAGGGGAGGTGGAACACTGAAGCTTTCTTT.

This clonotype was seen only a few times. The CDR3 DNA reads as TGTGCCTGGAGAGGGCAAAATTCCAATGAGCAGTTCTTC. Residues: CAWRGQNSNEQFF. V gene TRBV30 combines with J gene TRBJ2-1; the D is unclear. The V end lost 3 bases, the J end lost 6 bases, and 12 bases lay between the germline ends. The CDR3 covers 13 residues. CDR1 and CDR2 from the germline V gene are GTSNPN and SVGIG (reference sequence).

This clonotype has just a few counts. This sequence joins TRBV7-6 and TRBJ2-2; D may be TRBD2 (6 bases). The germline V and J ends were trimmed by 6 bases and 5 bases, with 19 bases remaining between them. Germline CDR1 is SGHVS and CDR2 is FNYEAQ. The CDR3 runs to 16 residues. CDR3 loop: CASRRGTEKWTGELFF. The CDR3 coding sequence is TGTGCCAGCAGACGGGGGACCGAAAAATGGACCGGGGAGCTGTTTTTT. The whole variable domain, remainder taken from reference TRBV7-6 and TRBJ2-2, is GAGVSQSPRYKVTKRGQDVALRCDPISGHVSLYWYRQALGQGPEFLTYFNYEAQQDKSGLPNDRFSAERPEGSISTLTIQRTEQRDSAMYRCASRRGTEKWTGELFFGEGSRLTVL.

By sample share, this clonotype is medium-sized. The rearrangement links TRBV20-1 to TRBJ2-7; possibly TRBD1 for D (6 bases). Per the germline V gene, CDR1 is DFQATT and CDR2 is SNEGSKA (reference sequence). CDR3 length equals 15 residues. V was cut by 4 bases and J by 4 bases, with 20 bases left in between. The CDR3 region is CSATAGTSNHYEQYV. In DNA form, the CDR3 reads TGCAGTGCTACCGCCGGGACATCGAACCATTACGAGCAGTACGTC.

The J gene is TRBJ1-6, the V gene TRBV19, with D unresolved. V lost 3 bases and J 4 bases, leaving 7 bases between the germline ends. The CDR3 is 14 amino acids. CDR1 is LNHDA and CDR2 is SQIVND in the germline V gene (reference sequence). CDR3 residues: CASSIKSYNSPLHF. CDR3 in DNA: TGTGCCAGTAGTATTAAGAGTTATAATTCACCCCTCCACTTT.

This clonotype was picked up a small number of times. This sequence joins TRBV12-3 or TRBV12-4 and TRBJ1-2, with D perhaps matching TRBD1 (5 bases). Trimming pared 6 bases from V and 2 bases from J, leaving 22 bases between. This CDR3 has 17 residues. The CDR3 region is CASRRRAANSPNYGYTF. CDR3 DNA sequence: TGTGCCAGCAGACGCAGGGCCGCCAACTCACCGAACTATGGCTACACCTTC.

In this sample, this clonotype turned up a few times. The chain links TRBV11-2 to TRBJ1-6, with 10 nucleotides matching TRBD1. The CDR3 is 15 residues long. V lost 5 bases and J lost 10; bases outside the gene matches: 8. Germline values: CDR1 SGHAT, CDR2 FQNNGV. CDR3 in amino acids: CASSRDRGLVSPLHF. CDR3 sequence (DNA): TGTGCCAGCAGCCGGGACAGGGGTTTGGTATCACCCCTCCACTTT.

The chain joins TRBV6-5 to TRBJ1-1, with TRBD1 identical over 8 bases. V lost 10 bases to trimming and J lost 5 bases; unmatched junction nucleotides: 3. Germline V gene data show CDR1 as MNHEY and CDR2 as SVGAGI. The CDR3 sequence is 11 residues long. The CDR3 is CATRQGTEAFF. CDR3 DNA: TGTGCCACCCGACAGGGGACTGAAGCTTTCTTT.

This clonotype has just a few counts. V is TRBV12-3 or TRBV12-4 and J is TRBJ2-2; the match to TRBD1 covers 7 bases. The CDR3 sequence is 15 residues long. The V gene end was trimmed by 6 bases and the J gene end by 1 base; junction bases not matched to a gene: 5. CDR3 residues: CASRRWTGNTGELFF. The DNA for the CDR3 is TGTGCCAGCAGGAGGTGGACAGGGAACACCGGGGAGCTGTTTTTT.

The rearrangement joins TRBV6-2 or TRBV6-3 to TRBJ1-4; D remains ambiguous. Trimming took off 0 bases at V and 3 bases at J, with 17 bases between the two ends. The CDR3 has 18 amino acids. Germline V gives CDR1 MNHEY, CDR2 SVGEGT. The CDR3 sequence is CASSYSTRERSSNEKLFF. CDR3 nucleotides: TGTGCCAGCAGTTACTCGACAAGAGAACGGAGCTCTAATGAAAAACTGTTTTTT.

This clonotype was recorded at least ten times. The chain recombines TRBV4-1 with TRBJ2-7, with 7 nucleotides matching TRBD1. V dropped 4 bases and J dropped 0; count of bases not matched to a gene: 9. This CDR3 comprises 16 residues. Germline CDR1 reads MGHRA; CDR2 reads YSYEKL. The chain's CDR3 is CASSLTLDRDSYEQYF. Written as DNA, the CDR3 is TGCGCCAGCAGCCTTACCTTAGACAGGGACTCCTACGAGCAGTACTTC.

A few counts support this clonotype. V is TRBV4-2 and J is TRBJ1-5; 9 bases align to TRBD1. Germline lookup yields CDR1 LGHNA and CDR2 YNFKEQ. J was trimmed by 0 bases and V by 2 bases; bases with no gene match: 2. The CDR3 has 16 residues. CDR3 residues: CASSQLTGGSNQPQHF. CDR3 in DNA: TGTGCCAGCAGCCAACTGACAGGGGGTAGCAATCAGCCCCAGCATTTT.

This clonotype was seen more than once but under ten times. V and J are TRBV15 and TRBJ2-5, with 9 bases aligning to TRBD2. The CDR3 consists of 15 residues. The V gene's germline CDR1 is LNHNV and CDR2 YYDKDF (reference sequence). V shed 2 bases, J shed 2 bases, and the junction held 3 bases outside the gene matches. This CDR3 is CATSRSTSGQETQYF. The CDR3 DNA follows: TGTGCCACCAGCAGATCGACTAGCGGTCAAGAGACCCAGTACTTC.

The V call is TRBV7-8, the J call TRBJ1-1, with 7 nucleotides matching TRBD1. The CDR3 spans 15 residues. Germline CDR1 is SGHVS and CDR2 is FQNEAQ. The junction had 9 bases not matched to a gene; V was cut back by 5 bases and J by 3 bases. This CDR3 reads CASSTEDRWDTEAFF. In DNA, the CDR3 is TGTGCCAGCAGCACTGAGGACAGGTGGGACACTGAAGCTTTCTTT. Drawing the rest from reference TRBV7-8 and TRBJ1-1, the complete variable domain is GAGVSQSPRYKVAKRGQDVALRCDPISGHVSLFWYQQALGQGPEFLTYFQNEAQLDKSGLPSDRFFAERPEGSVSTLKIQRTQQEDSAVYLCASSTEDRWDTEAFFGQGTRLTVV.

The CDR3 DNA reads TGTGCCAGCAGCTTAGCCCATGGGGCGGACAATGAGCAGTTCTTC. Protein: CASSLAHGADNEQFF. J is TRBJ2-1 and V is TRBV11-2, with D perhaps TRBD1 (5 bases). Germline V gives CDR1 SGHAT, CDR2 FQNNGV. The CDR3 length is 15 residues. V dropped 1 base and J dropped 5 bases, with 12 bases sitting between them.

J is TRBJ2-3 and V is TRBV3-1, with D maybe TRBD1 (5 bases). The CDR3 has 13 residues. The germline gives CDR1 LGHDT, CDR2 YNNKEL (reference sequence). V was cut by 4 bases and J by 4 bases, with 9 bases left in between. The CDR3 bases are TGTGCCAGCAGCCTCCGCAGGGCAGATACGCAGTATTTT. This codes for CASSLRRADTQYF.

CDR3 amino acids: CASRVAGALNPAFF. The CDR3 DNA reads TGTGCCAGCCGCGTTGCGGGGGCGCTTAATCCAGCTTTCTTT. The chain carries TRBV28 and TRBJ1-1; weak D call: TRBD1 (6 bases). Germline V lookup: CDR1 MDHEN, CDR2 SYDVKM. There are 14 residues in the CDR3. Trimming stripped 8 bases from V and 10 bases from J, with 23 bases between.

This clonotype was detected a few times. The V gene is TRBV5-4, the J gene TRBJ2-2; no clear D. The ends were cut back, 1 base at V and 5 bases at J, with 3 bases in the middle. Germline CDR1 SGHNT, CDR2 YYREEE (reference sequence). The CDR3 is 12 residues long. This chain's CDR3 is CASSLSTGELFF. The DNA for the CDR3 is TGTGCCAGCAGCTTGTCTACCGGGGAGCTGTTTTTT.

This clonotype was counted between two and nine times. The V call is TRBV7-8, the J call TRBJ2-7, with D perhaps TRBD1 or TRBD2 (5 bases each). Germline assignment: CDR1 SGHVS and CDR2 FQNEAQ. Trimming shortened V by 5 bases and J by 9 bases, and 20 bases separated the two germline ends. This CDR3 has 14 residues. The DNA for the CDR3 is TGTGCCAGCAGCCCGGAGAGGGGTCCAAGGACGCAGTACTTC. Amino acids: CASSPERGPRTQYF.

The sample holds many counts of this clonotype. V gene TRBV3-1 combines with J gene TRBJ2-3, with 9 bases aligning to TRBD2. V shed 1 base, J shed 0 bases, and the junction held 8 bases outside the gene matches. Germline lookup yields CDR1 LGHDT and CDR2 YNNKEL (reference sequence). The CDR3 is made up of 18 amino acids. In DNA form, the CDR3 reads TGTGCCAGCAGCCAAGGGGAGACTAGCGGATTGAGCACAGATACGCAGTATTTT. This encodes CASSQGETSGLSTDTQYF.

This clonotype was detected a few times. The chain employs TRBV3-1 and TRBJ2-5; 8 bases agree with TRBD1. The CDR3 runs to 15 residues. CDR1 is LGHDT and CDR2 is YNNKEL in the germline V gene (reference sequence). V lost 3 bases to trimming and J lost 5 bases; unmatched junction nucleotides: 8. This CDR3 is CASSHRAGGVETQYF. The DNA of the CDR3 is TGTGCCAGCAGCCATCGGGCAGGGGGCGTCGAGACCCAGTACTTC.

The J gene is TRBJ1-2, the V gene TRBV18, with 8 bases matching TRBD1. V lost 4 bases to trimming and J lost 3 bases; unmatched junction nucleotides: 13. In germline, CDR1 is KGHSH, CDR2 LQKENI. CDR3 length: 17 amino acids. The CDR3 sequence is CASSRSSRGRGDYGYTF. In DNA form, the CDR3 reads TGTGCCAGCTCACGCTCCTCCAGGGGGCGCGGGGACTATGGCTACACCTTC. The full variable domain, rest sourced from reference TRBV18 and TRBJ1-2, is NAGVMQNPRHLVRRRGQEARLRCSPMKGHSHVYWYRQLPEEGLKFMVYLQKENIIDESGMPKERFSAEFPKEGPSILRIQQVVRGDSAAYFCASSRSSRGRGDYGYTFGSGTRLTVV.

V usage is TRBV21-1 and J usage is TRBJ1-2. TRBV21-1 is shown as a pseudogene. The CDR3 is made up of 14 amino acids. This CDR3 is CASSSRQGIYGYTF. The CDR3 coding sequence is TGTGCCAGCAGCAGTCGGCAGGGAATCTATGGCTACACCTTC.

CDR3 amino acids: CASSWEGTGGPYEQYV. CDR3 DNA sequence: TGTGCCAGCAGCTGGGAAGGGACAGGGGGACCATACGAGCAGTACGTC. This chain links TRBV11-2 with TRBJ2-7; TRBD1 aligns across 11 bases. CDR1 is SGHAT and CDR2 is FQNNGV in the germline V gene. V lost 4 bases to trimming and J lost 4 bases; unmatched junction nucleotides: 9. The CDR3 spans 16 residues.

This clonotype was counted between two and nine times. The rearrangement uses TRBV6-5 and TRBJ2-4; 11 bases match TRBD1. With 8 bases clipped from V and 1 base from J, the junction kept 1 base outside the gene matches. Per germline, CDR1 MNHEY and CDR2 SVGAGI. The CDR3 has 14 amino acids. CDR3 sequence: CASGQGAAKNIQYF. The CDR3 DNA reads as TGTGCCAGCGGACAGGGGGCTGCCAAAAACATTCAGTACTTC.

This clonotype has a handful of counts. The chain recombines TRBV19 with TRBJ2-5; D not resolved. Germline assignment: CDR1 LNHDA and CDR2 SQIVND (reference sequence). V was pared by 3 bases and J by 2 bases, with 13 bases between. The CDR3 extends over 15 amino acids. The CDR3 spells CASSIYFGIQETQYF. The CDR3, as DNA: TGTGCCAGTAGTATTTACTTTGGAATACAAGAGACCCAGTACTTC. The entire variable domain, with the rest obtained from reference TRBV19 and TRBJ2-5, is as follows: DGGITQSPKYLFRKEGQNVTLSCEQNLNHDAMYWYRQDPGQGLRLIYYSQIVNDFQKGDIAEGYSVSREKKESFPLTVTSAQKNPTAFYLCASSIYFGIQETQYFGPGTRLLVL.

The genes are TRBV28 and TRBJ2-1; possibly TRBD1 or TRBD2 for D (5 bases each). The CDR3 runs to 13 residues. The ends were cut back, 6 bases at V and 4 bases at J, with 10 bases in the middle. Per the germline V gene, CDR1 is MDHEN and CDR2 is SYDVKM. The CDR3 coding sequence is TGTGCCAGCAGCACCGGGGCATACAATGAGCAGTTCTTC. Its translation is CASSTGAYNEQFF.

The rearrangement uses TRBV5-1 and TRBJ2-3, with 9 nucleotides matching TRBD1. The J segment lost 3 bases and the V segment lost 2 bases, leaving 4 bases of the junction unmatched. The CDR3 covers 15 residues. Germline assignment: CDR1 SGHRS and CDR2 YFSETQ. CDR3 loop: CASSFWDRATDTQYF. CDR3 bases: TGCGCCAGCAGCTTCTGGGACAGGGCAACAGATACGCAGTATTTT.